These T cell receptor beta chains were read from a single sample in a study of shared clonotypes between healthy human individuals. Sequenced by immunoSEQ multiplex PCR; TCRdb stores in-frame clones only, minus some. The sample contains more than 400,000 clones, around 96% of which appear only once. Sequencing used naive CD4+ T cells sorted from blood. Source of these receptors: a woman in her 30s in good health. The CDR3 runs from the conserved cysteine through the conserved F or W. A D gene is named only where the DNA matches it firmly. Rows may omit the clone size; those that give it use once, few, many or a size class.

clone size	V gene	D gene	J gene	CDR3 DNA	CDR3 protein
once	TRBV4-1	TRBD2	TRBJ2-1	TGCGCCAGCAGCCAATTGGGACTAGCGGAAATCAATGAGCAGTTCTTC	CASSQLGLAEINEQFF
.	TRBV4-1	TRBD2	TRBJ2-7	TGCGCCAGCAGCCAAGACGGGCGGGAGGGCCTCGACGAGCAGTACTTC	CASSQDGREGLDEQYF
.	TRBV28	TRBD2	TRBJ2-5	TGTGCCAGCAGGGAATCGGGACTAGCTGGGGAGACCCAGTACTTC	CASRESGLAGETQYF
.	TRBV29-1	.	TRBJ2-1	TGCAGCGTTGAAGAGCACCAGGAGCTCTCCTACAATGAGCAGTTCTTC	CSVEEHQELSYNEQFF
.	TRBV4-1	.	TRBJ1-3	TGCGCCAGCAGCCAAGATTTTCAGGGCAGAAGCTCTGGAAACACCATATATTTT	CASSQDFQGRSSGNTIYF
.	TRBV6-5	.	TRBJ1-3	TGTGCCAGCAGTTACTCTGCGGGGGTCGGAAACACCATATATTTT	CASSYSAGVGNTIYF
.	TRBV2	.	TRBJ2-7	TGTGCCAGCATCTGGGACGCGGCGGGCCCGGCCTACGAGCAGTACTTC	CASIWDAAGPAYEQYF
.	TRBV28	.	TRBJ2-1	TGTGCCAGCCCTAAGGGAAATGAGCAGTTCTTC	CASPKGNEQFF
.	TRBV18	.	TRBJ2-1	TGTGCCAGCTCACCACAGGTCGTACAGGGGAGGAATGAGCAGTTCTTC	CASSPQVVQGRNEQFF
.	TRBV10-3	TRBD1	TRBJ2-3	TGTGCCATCAGGAACGACAGGGGAGGCACAGATACGCAGTATTTT	CAIRNDRGGTDTQYF
.	TRBV5-5	.	TRBJ2-7	TGTGCCAGCAGCTTGGCCCCCTCCTACGAGCAGTACTTC	CASSLAPSYEQYF
once	TRBV19	.	TRBJ1-4	TGTGCCAGTAGTCCTCGACGTGGGGGCGTAGAAAAACTGTTTTTT	CASSPRRGGVEKLFF
once	TRBV28	.	TRBJ2-7	TGTGCCAGCGCACGCGGGACCACCTACGAGCAGTACTTC	CASARGTTYEQYF
.	TRBV11-2	.	TRBJ2-7	TGTGCCAGCAGCTTCTGGGGACACGAGCAGTACTTC	CASSFWGHEQYF
.	TRBV6-5	.	TRBJ2-7	TGTGCCAGCAGTTATAGGGCCGGGGCCAGCTCCTACGAGCAGTACTTC	CASSYRAGASSYEQYF
.	TRBV2	.	TRBJ2-5	TGTGCCAGCAGTCCCCAGGGGCAAGAGACCCAGTACTTC	CASSPQGQETQYF
.	TRBV5-1	.	TRBJ1-3	TGCGCCAGCAGCGGGGGACTGAGCTCTGGAAACACCATATATTTT	CASSGGLSSGNTIYF
.	TRBV27	.	TRBJ2-7	TGTGCCAGCAGTTCTTTATCCTACGAGCAGTACTTC	CASSSLSYEQYF
.	TRBV2	.	TRBJ2-5	TGTGCCAGCAGTGGGCACAGGGCCCCTCAAGAGACCCAGTACTTC	CASSGHRAPQETQYF
.	TRBV7-9	.	TRBJ1-2	TGTGCCAGCAGCTCAAATATAGGTGCAGAGTATGGCTACACCTTC	CASSSNIGAEYGYTF
.	TRBV15	TRBD1	TRBJ2-7	TGTGCCACCAGCATGGGGACAGCGTACAAAACCTACGAGCAGTACTTC	CATSMGTAYKTYEQYF
.	TRBV28	.	TRBJ1-1	TGTGCCAGCAGTTTAGCGGGCAGGGTCGAACAAAACACTGAAGCTTTCTTT	CASSLAGRVEQNTEAFF
.	TRBV4-1	TRBD2	TRBJ2-7	TGCGCCAGCAGCCAAGGGACTAGTGGAGGGCTCTACGAGCAGTACTTC	CASSQGTSGGLYEQYF
once	TRBV7-8	.	TRBJ1-1	TGTGCCAGCAGCGTCGACGGGAACACTGAAGCTTTCTTT	CASSVDGNTEAFF
.	TRBV10-3	.	TRBJ2-5	TGTGCCATCAGTGAACGCGGTGGAGAGACCCAGTACTTC	CAISERGGETQYF
.	TRBV7-2	.	TRBJ2-7	TGTGCCAGCAGCTCCCGGACACCTTACGAGCAGTACTTC	CASSSRTPYEQYF
.	TRBV21-1	.	TRBJ2-2	TGTGCCACCCAGGGACCGGAGGCGGAGCTGTTTTTT	CATQGPEAELFF
.	TRBV29-1	TRBD1	TRBJ2-7	TGCAGCGTTGAAGACCCGGGACAGGCCTACGAGCAGTACTTC	CSVEDPGQAYEQYF
.	TRBV4-1	.	TRBJ1-2	TGCGCCAGCAGCCAAGAGCAGGGGAGCGGCTATGGCTACACCTTC	CASSQEQGSGYGYTF